The next 24 T cell receptor beta chains were all read from a single sample in a study of T cell responses to AZD1222 COVID-19 vaccine. Libraries were prepared by immunoSEQ multiplex PCR; TCRdb keeps only in-frame clonotypes and omits some of them. The sample holds more than 95,000 clones, roughly 88% seen once. Here the sequenced sample was peripheral blood, taken on day 0 of AZD1222 vaccination. The receptor set was obtained from an adult in good health.

The rearrangement joins TRBV28 to TRBJ1-1; D remains unclear. Germline V gives CDR1 MDHEN, CDR2 SYDVKM. This CDR3 has 11 amino acids. The CDR3 sequence: CGVSGFTEAFF. CDR3 coding DNA: TGTGGGGTTTCAGGATTCACTGAAGCTTTCTTT. The variable domain in full, completed from reference TRBV28 and TRBJ1-1, reads DVKVTQSSRYLVKRTGEKVFLECVQDMDHENMFWYRQDPGLGLRLIYFSYDVKMKEKGDIPEGYSVSREKKERFSLILESASTNQTSMYLCGVSGFTEAFFGQGTRLTVV.

In this sample, this clone turned up once. J is TRBJ2-3 and V is TRBV11-1; no firm D call. CDR1 SGHAT and CDR2 FQDESV come from the germline V gene (reference sequence). The CDR3 is 11 residues long. Deletions cut 1 base from V and 6 bases from J, with 2 bases between. The CDR3 region has the DNA TGTGCCAGCAGCTTAGATGATACGCAGTATTTT. Translated: CASSLDDTQYF.

The rearrangement links TRBV5-1 to TRBJ1-2; D is ambiguous. The germline CDR1 and CDR2 sequences are SGHRS and YFSETQ. The CDR3 has 13 residues. Trimming cost V 2 bases and J 2 bases, with 7 bases left between them. CDR3 nucleotides: TGCGCCAGCAGCTTCGACCCCAACTATGGCTACACCTTC. Amino acids: CASSFDPNYGYTF.

This clone has just one count. The chain carries TRBV10-3 and TRBJ1-4; D is unresolved. Germline V gives CDR1 ENHRY, CDR2 SYGVKD. This CDR3 has 12 residues. The ends were cut back, 2 bases at V and 5 bases at J, with 3 bases in the middle. The CDR3 spells CAISEGNEKLFF. CDR3 DNA: TGTGCCATCAGTGAGGGGAATGAAAAACTGTTTTTT.

The V and J genes are TRBV2 and TRBJ1-2; possible D gene TRBD1, 5 bases. This CDR3 is built from 13 residues. In germline, CDR1 is SNHLY, CDR2 FYNNEI. Deletions cut 3 bases from V and 3 bases from J, with 8 bases between. CDR3 in amino acids: CASSDQGDYGYTF. The CDR3 coding sequence is TGTGCCAGCAGTGATCAAGGGGACTATGGCTACACCTTC.

V is TRBV3-1 (or the pseudogene TRBV3-2) and J is TRBJ1-3; possible D gene TRBD1, 5 bases. Trimming pared 4 bases from V and 8 bases from J, leaving 9 bases between. CDR1 is LGHDT and CDR2 is YNNKEL in the germline V gene (reference sequence). The CDR3 runs to 12 residues. This CDR3 reads CASSRGQDTIYF. The CDR3 DNA is TGTGCCAGCAGCCGGGGCCAGGACACCATATATTTT.

The gene calls are TRBV10-2 and TRBJ2-7; tentatively, D is TRBD2 (5 bases). V lost 7 bases and J lost 6, with 13 bases in between. The CDR3 loop spans 12 amino acids. The germline V gene has CDR1 WSHSY and CDR2 SAAADI. For the CDR3, the DNA is TGCGCCAGCAAGTCTCCCGGAGGCGAGCAGTACTTC. Translating gives CASKSPGGEQYF.

This clone has only one observation. The chain combines TRBV12-3 or TRBV12-4 with TRBJ1-1, with D unresolved. This CDR3 is built from 13 residues. Trimming shortened V by 3 bases and J by 4 bases, and 9 bases separated the two germline ends. The CDR3 bases are TGTGCCAGCAGTTTGGGTCAGGTCACTGAAGCTTTCTTT. Translation gives CASSLGQVTEAFF.

The V and J genes are TRBV10-3 and TRBJ1-4, with a possible D match to TRBD1 (6 bases). There are 15 residues in the CDR3. Germline loops: CDR1 ENHRY, CDR2 SYGVKD. V dropped 8 bases and J dropped 7 bases, with 20 bases sitting between them. The CDR3: CAIRRGPGEAEKLFF. The CDR3 bases are TGTGCCATCCGGCGTGGCCCAGGGGAAGCTGAAAAACTGTTTTTT.

The V and J genes are TRBV9 and TRBJ1-3; 7 nucleotides line up with TRBD1. The V segment lost 4 bases and the J segment 3 bases; nucleotides outside the gene matches: 4. Germline CDR1 SGDLS, CDR2 YYNGEE. CDR3 size: 14 residues. The CDR3 DNA sequence: TGTGCCAGCAGCTCGGGACAGCTTGGAAACACCATATATTTT. Translated: CASSSGQLGNTIYF.

V usage is TRBV19 and J usage is TRBJ1-3, with 7 bases aligning to TRBD1. Germline V gene lookup returns CDR1 LNHDA and CDR2 SQIVND (reference sequence). Trimming cost V 5 bases and J 2 bases; bases outside gene matches: 6. The CDR3 contains 15 residues. The CDR3 DNA reads as TGTGCCAGTAGTCTACAGGGGATCACTGGAAACACCATATATTTT. Protein product: CASSLQGITGNTIYF.

The genes are TRBV9 and TRBJ1-6, with D unresolved. CDR1 and CDR2 from the germline V gene are SGDLS and YYNGEE. The CDR3 extends over 15 amino acids. V was pared by 0 bases and J by 9 bases, with 13 bases between. CDR3 amino acids: CASSVGPDSSSPLHF. CDR3 coding DNA: TGTGCCAGCAGCGTAGGGCCCGACTCTAGTTCACCCCTCCACTTT.

V and J are TRBV7-6 and TRBJ2-1; TRBD2 matches at 8 bases. The CDR3 length is 14 residues. Trimming took 3 bases from V and 6 from J; bases not matched to a gene: 4. Germline CDR1 is SGHVS and CDR2 is FNYEAQ. CDR3 protein: CASSFGGGRNEQFF. CDR3 nucleotides: TGTGCCAGCAGCTTTGGCGGGGGGCGCAATGAGCAGTTCTTC.

This clone was seen a few times. V gene TRBV30 combines with J gene TRBJ1-6; no definite D call. V was cut by 0 bases and J by 8 bases, with 11 bases left in between. The CDR3 loop spans 14 amino acids. Germline V gives CDR1 GTSNPN, CDR2 SVGIG (reference sequence). CDR3 coding DNA: TGTGCCTGGAGTGTAGGACCGATAGATTCACCCCTCCACTTT. Translation: CAWSVGPIDSPLHF.

The V and J genes are TRBV29-1 and TRBJ2-7; D possibly corresponds to TRBD2 (6 bases). The CDR3 is made up of 13 amino acids. V gave up 6 bases and J gave up 0 bases, with 12 bases separating them. Germline CDR1 is SQVTM and CDR2 is ANQGSEA. The CDR3 loop is CSVTSGSSYEQYF. As DNA, the CDR3 is TGCAGCGTCACGTCCGGGAGCTCCTACGAGCAGTACTTC.

J is TRBJ1-1 and V is TRBV29-1; 7 nucleotides line up with TRBD1. Germline V CDR1 and CDR2: SQVTM, ANQGSEA. V trimming: 1 base; J trimming: 0 bases; junction bases outside the gene matches: 8. The CDR3 runs 16 residues. The CDR3 DNA is TGCAGCGTTGAAGGAGGATCAGGGGGATTGAACACTGAAGCTTTCTTT. This gives the protein CSVEGGSGGLNTEAFF.

The rearrangement uses TRBV7-9 and TRBJ2-7, with 10 bases lining up with TRBD2. This CDR3 has 15 amino acids. V lost 2 bases to trimming and J lost 7 bases; unmatched junction nucleotides: 8. Germline CDR1 SEHNR, CDR2 FQNEAQ (reference sequence). CDR3 sequence reads: CASSLTSGTSTEQYF. In DNA form, the CDR3 reads TGTGCCAGCAGCTTAACTAGCGGGACTTCGACGGAGCAGTACTTC.

Here the CDR3 reads CASSLGFLEQYF. CDR3 nucleotides: TGTGCCAGCAGCTTAGGATTTCTGGAGCAGTACTTC. The J gene is TRBJ2-7, the V gene TRBV7-9; D ambiguous. CDR3 length: 12 residues. The ends were cut back, 1 base at V and 7 bases at J, with 8 bases in the middle. CDR1 and CDR2 (germline): SEHNR, FQNEAQ (reference sequence).

This chain connects TRBV6-5 to TRBJ2-1; 9 positions match TRBD2. J gave up 5 bases and V 6 bases, and 5 bases lay outside the gene matches. CDR1 and CDR2 from the germline V gene are MNHEY and SVGAGI. The CDR3 is 14 residues long. The CDR3 spells CASRSGLADNEQFF. CDR3 in DNA: TGTGCCAGCAGATCGGGACTAGCTGACAATGAGCAGTTCTTC.

The genes are TRBV11-2 and TRBJ1-1, with TRBD1 matching over 8 bases. V shed 1 base and J 0 bases; nucleotides not matched to a gene: 4. This CDR3 comprises 16 residues. The germline V gene encodes CDR1 SGHAT and CDR2 FQNNGV. CDR3 coding DNA: TGTGCCAGCAGCTTAGGGACAGGGCGTGTGAACACTGAAGCTTTCTTT. Translating it yields CASSLGTGRVNTEAFF.

V usage is TRBV19 and J usage is TRBJ1-5, with D unclear. Per germline, CDR1 LNHDA and CDR2 SQIVND (reference sequence). This CDR3 has 15 residues. Trimming cost V 8 bases and J 3 bases, with 17 bases left between them. The CDR3 DNA follows: TGTGCCAGTCTAGGAGGCCCGACTTTCAATCAGCCCCAGCATTTT. It specifies CASLGGPTFNQPQHF.

The chain couples TRBV7-2 to TRBJ1-4; a possible D gene is TRBD1 (5 bases). The V and J ends lost 4 bases and 8 bases respectively, with 14 bases between them. CDR3 size: 14 residues. CDR1 is SGHTA, CDR2 FQGNSA, per germline. The CDR3 nucleotides read TGTGCCAGCAGCTCCCAGGGAAAGGGAGAAAAACTGTTTTTT. Protein sequence: CASSSQGKGEKLFF.

In DNA form, the CDR3 reads TGTGCCAGCAGGGCTAGCGGTTTACATGAGCAGTTCTTC. This gives the protein CASRASGLHEQFF. The V call is TRBV6-5, the J call TRBJ2-1; 7 nucleotides align to TRBD2. There are 13 residues in the CDR3. Unmatched junction bases numbered 7, after V lost 6 bases and J lost 8 bases. Looked up from germline, CDR1 is MNHEY and CDR2 is SVGAGI.

The J gene is TRBJ2-7, the V gene TRBV30; no definite D call. This CDR3 comprises 12 residues. From germline, CDR1 is GTSNPN and CDR2 SVGIG (reference sequence). Trimming shortened V by 1 base and J by 3 bases, and 7 bases separated the two germline ends. The CDR3 DNA is TGTGCCTGGAGTGCTCAAAACTACGAGCAGTACTTC. Protein product: CAWSAQNYEQYF.